A selection of T cell receptor beta chains follows, all from one sample in a study of Graves' ophthalmopathy and Graves' hyperthyroidism. TCRdb reanalysed the multiplex PCR reads using MiXCR and keeps one entry per CDR3 protein. The sample lists 200,000 to 250,000 distinct CDR3 sequences; around 50% were seen once. The sample was peripheral blood. The source of these receptors is an adult man with Graves' ophthalmopathy. Both conserved end residues are part of each CDR3. D genes are given only for firm matches. The listing skips clone size in some rows; elsewhere it reads once, few, many or a size class.

cdr3_nt | cdr3_aa | d_call | j_call | clone_size | cdr3_length | v_call
TGCAGTGCTAGAGATGACAGGGGGCAGAGGTACGAGCAGTACTTC | CSARDDRGQRYEQYF | TRBD1 | TRBJ2-7 | few | 15 | TRBV20-1
TGCAGTGCTACCAAAGGTCTGGGACAGGGGGCGAAGGGCACTGAAGCTTTCTTT | CSATKGLGQGAKGTEAFF | TRBD1 | TRBJ1-1 | few | 18 | TRBV20-1
TGCAGCGTTGCAGCAGGGGTCGGGGCCAACGTCCTGACTTTC | CSVAAGVGANVLTF | . | TRBJ2-6 | few | 14 | TRBV29-1
TGCAGCGTTCCCCGACGGGGCAATGAGCAGTTCTTT | CSVPRRGNEQFF | . | TRBJ1-1 | . | 12 | TRBV29-1
TGTGCCAGTAGTACAGGTTTGCACGGGCCATCTGGGGCCAACGTCCTGACTTTC | CASSTGLHGPSGANVLTF | . | TRBJ2-6 | . | 18 | TRBV19
TGTGCCATCAGGGCCGGGACAGGGAACACTGAAGCTTTCTTT | CAIRAGTGNTEAFF | TRBD1 | TRBJ1-1 | few | 14 | TRBV10-3
TGTGCCAGCAACGCGGTGGGGACCCAGTACTTC | CASNAVGTQYF | . | TRBJ2-5 | few | 11 | TRBV2
TGTGCCAGCAGTCCTCAGGGGAAATCACCCCTCCACTTT | CASSPQGKSPLHF | . | TRBJ1-6 | many | 13 | TRBV12-3/TRBV12-4
TGTGCCAGCAGCTTAGCGCGGCAGGGGCTCGACTATAATTCACCCCTCCACTTT | CASSLARQGLDYNSPLHF | . | TRBJ1-6 | few | 18 | TRBV7-6
TGCAGCGTTGAAAAAGGTCTCGGGAACACTGAAGCTTTCTTT | CSVEKGLGNTEAFF | . | TRBJ1-1 | few | 14 | TRBV29-1
TGTGCTAGTGGTTCGCCTGGACGGTCACAAGAGACCCAGTACTTC | CASGSPGRSQETQYF | . | TRBJ2-5 | . | 15 | TRBV12-5
TGTGCCAGTAGTCCCCGGGACAGGGGGCAGGAGACCCAGTACTTC | CASSPRDRGQETQYF | TRBD1 | TRBJ2-5 | . | 15 | TRBV19
TGTGCCAGCAGTGGGGATTCCAGGCGGGCTTTCTTT | CASSGDSRRAFF | . | TRBJ1-1 | few | 12 | TRBV2
TGTGCCAGCAGCATCCGGGACAGGGGGCGCGAGCAGTACTTC | CASSIRDRGREQYF | TRBD1 | TRBJ2-7 | once | 14 | TRBV5-8
TGTGCCAGCAGAGAAGGGGGAACTAATGAAAAACTGTTTTTT | CASREGGTNEKLFF | . | TRBJ1-4 | . | 14 | TRBV2
TGTGCCAGCAGTTACCTTCCGGGACAGGGGAGCTACGAGCAGTACTTC | CASSYLPGQGSYEQYF | TRBD1 | TRBJ2-7 | . | 16 | TRBV10-3
TGTGCCAGCAGCTTCCTGGGCGGGAGTACCGGGGAGCTGTTTTTT | CASSFLGGSTGELFF | TRBD2 | TRBJ2-2 | once | 15 | TRBV7-2
TGTGCCAGCAGCGTCCAAGAGACTAGCAGACAAGAGACCCAGTACTTC | CASSVQETSRQETQYF | TRBD2 | TRBJ2-5 | many | 16 | TRBV9
TGCGCCAGCAGCGGAGCGGACCTCCAAGAGACCCAGTACTTC | CASSGADLQETQYF | . | TRBJ2-5 | . | 14 | TRBV5-1
TGTGCCAGTAGTATCTCCGGGGGAAGCTATGGCTACACCTTC | CASSISGGSYGYTF | . | TRBJ1-2 | few | 14 | TRBV19
TGCAGCGTTGAGGGCGTTGGGAACACCGGGGAGCTGTTTTTT | CSVEGVGNTGELFF | . | TRBJ2-2 | . | 14 | TRBV29-1
TGCGCCAGCAGCTACAGGGACACTCTCAATGAAAAACTGTTTTTT | CASSYRDTLNEKLFF | . | TRBJ1-4 | . | 15 | TRBV4-1
TGTGCCACCAGGGCCGGGACAGGAGGGGAAGAGACCCAGTACTTC | CATRAGTGGEETQYF | TRBD1 | TRBJ2-5 | few | 15 | TRBV10-3
TGCAGCGTTGTCGGGACAGGGGACATTGAAGCTTTCTTT | CSVVGTGDIEAFF | TRBD1 | TRBJ1-1 | once | 13 | TRBV29-1
TGCAGTGCTGCAGAGGGACAGAAGAACACTGGAGCTTTCTTT | CSAAEGQKNTGAFF | TRBD1 | TRBJ1-1 | . | 14 | TRBV20-1
TGCAGCGTTGACCCCATGCTGGGAGGTGGCGGGGGGGTCCAAGAGACCCAGTACTTC | CSVDPMLGGGGGVQETQYF | TRBD2 | TRBJ2-5 | few | 19 | TRBV29-1
TGTGCCAGCAGTTTGATGGAAGGCAATCAGCCCCAGCATTTT | CASSLMEGNQPQHF | . | TRBJ1-5 | . | 14 | TRBV28
TGCAGTGCTATAGCGACCTATTCCTACGAGCAGTACTTC | CSAIATYSYEQYF | . | TRBJ2-7 | few | 13 | TRBV20-1
TGTGCCATCAGTGACCCCAGGGGCCCCTACGAGCAGTACTTC | CAISDPRGPYEQYF | . | TRBJ2-7 | . | 14 | TRBV10-3
TGTGCCAGCAGTTTAGAAGCTTCGGCCACTGAAGCTTTCTTT | CASSLEASATEAFF | . | TRBJ1-1 | . | 14 | TRBV12-3/TRBV12-4
TGTGCCAGCAGCTTAAGTCTGACAGGGGTGGACGAGCAGTACTTC | CASSLSLTGVDEQYF | TRBD1 | TRBJ2-7 | . | 15 | TRBV7-6
TGCGCCAGCAGCTTGAGTCAGTTCTCTGGGGCCAACGTCCTGACTTTC | CASSLSQFSGANVLTF | . | TRBJ2-6 | few | 16 | TRBV5-1
TGTGCCAGCAGCCGGACGCAAGAGACCCAGTACTTC | CASSRTQETQYF | . | TRBJ2-5 | . | 12 | TRBV12-3/TRBV12-4
TGTGCCAGCAGTGTATCGACAGGGCATCAGCCCCAGCATTTT | CASSVSTGHQPQHF | TRBD1 | TRBJ1-5 | few | 14 | TRBV2
TGCAGTGCTAGACTCGAAGCGGGTCCCCACCAGCCCCAGCATTTT | CSARLEAGPHQPQHF | . | TRBJ1-5 | . | 15 | TRBV20-1
TGCAGTGCTAGAGATTTTCGACTAGCGGGAGGGCCTAGATACGAGCAGTACTTC | CSARDFRLAGGPRYEQYF | TRBD2 | TRBJ2-7 | few | 18 | TRBV20-1
TGTGCCAGCAGTCCCTCTCGGACAGTGGGGCCGTACGAGCAGTACTTC | CASSPSRTVGPYEQYF | . | TRBJ2-7 | . | 16 | TRBV9
TGTGCCAGCAGTGACCGCGGGGGCGGGTATAATTCACCCCTCCACTTT | CASSDRGGGYNSPLHF | . | TRBJ1-6 | . | 16 | TRBV6-1
TGTGCCAGCAGCGCCGTCGTAGGGGGCTACGAGCAGTACTTC | CASSAVVGGYEQYF | . | TRBJ2-7 | . | 14 | TRBV3-1
TGTGCCAGCATTGGGTGGCAGGGGAACACTGAAGCTTTCTTT | CASIGWQGNTEAFF | . | TRBJ1-1 | . | 14 | TRBV6-5
TGTGCCGCCCTTCAGGGCACCGGGGAGCTGTTTTTT | CAALQGTGELFF | . | TRBJ2-2 | . | 12 | TRBV19
TGCGCCAGCAGCTTGAGCGGCGGGGTTGAAGGTGAAAAACTGTTTTTT | CASSLSGGVEGEKLFF | . | TRBJ1-4 | . | 16 | TRBV5-8